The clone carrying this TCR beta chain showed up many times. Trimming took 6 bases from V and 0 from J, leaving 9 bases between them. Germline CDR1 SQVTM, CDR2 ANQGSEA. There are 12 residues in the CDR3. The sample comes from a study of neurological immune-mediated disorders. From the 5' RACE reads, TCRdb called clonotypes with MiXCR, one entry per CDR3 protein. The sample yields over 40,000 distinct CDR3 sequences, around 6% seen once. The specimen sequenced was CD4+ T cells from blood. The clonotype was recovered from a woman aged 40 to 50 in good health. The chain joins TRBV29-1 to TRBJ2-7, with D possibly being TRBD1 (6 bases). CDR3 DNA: TGCAGCGTCCGGGACAACTCCTACGAGCAGTACTTC. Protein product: CSVRDNSYEQYF.